The sequence of this TCR beta chain was determined in a study of PD-L1 blockade in urothelial cancer. Overall study context: Patients initiated atezolizumab in the mid-2010s at 1,200 mg intravenously every 3 weeks. Tumor samples came in at a median of around 1,400 T cells. Study-wide results and caveats: Expansion of tumor-associated blood clones at 3 weeks was greater in durable-benefit patients. Every patient provided just one FFPE tumor sample, which was not taken right before treatment.

V gave up 6 bases and J gave up 4 bases; unmatched junction bases: 4. The CDR3 is made up of 13 amino acids. CDR1 is SQVTM, CDR2 ANQGSEA, per germline. On this clone itself: Its matching antigen is unknown.

Measured with immunoSEQ multiplex PCR; TCRdb has only the in-frame clones, and not every one. The sample has fewer than 550 clones, approximately 25% seen once. Sequencing was performed on tumor tissue, taken before atezolizumab (anti-PD-L1) treatment. This chain uses TRBV29-1 with TRBJ1-1; 11 nucleotides line up with TRBD1. This sequence was found in a man aged 60 to 69 with urothelial cancer. The CDR3 region has the DNA TGCAGCGTGATGGGACAGGGGGGCACTGAAGCTTTCTTT. Protein sequence: CSVMGQGGTEAFF.